A selection of T cell receptor beta chains follows, all from one sample in a study of cytomegalovirus exposure and HLA in healthy donors. Produced via immunoSEQ multiplex PCR; TCRdb's table is partial and in-frame only. The sample carries roughly 160,000 clones, 70% to 90% recorded once. The sequenced sample consisted of PBMCs. The receptors shown here come from a man aged 18-30 years in good health and CMV-seropositive. CDR3s include the opening cysteine and the closing phenylalanine or tryptophan. D genes are given only for firm matches. Size tells how often a clone was seen (once, few, many) or the class of an expanded clone, and some rows leave it out.

D: TRBD1; V: TRBV5-1; J: TRBJ2-7; size: -; DNA: TGCGCCAGCAGCTTGGGGACAGGAACCTACGAGCAGTACTTC; CDR3: CASSLGTGTYEQYF
D: -; V: TRBV7-9; J: TRBJ2-5; size: -; DNA: TGTGCCAGCAGCGGGACATTACAAGAGACCCAGTACTTC; CDR3: CASSGTLQETQYF
D: TRBD1; V: TRBV19; J: TRBJ1-6; size: -; DNA: TGTGCCAGTAGTCCACGGACAGGTCTTGCCTATAATTCACCCCTCCACTTT; CDR3: CASSPRTGLAYNSPLHF
D: -; V: TRBV18; J: TRBJ2-5; size: -; DNA: TGTGCCAGCTCCCCAGGCCGCGGGTCCCAAGAGACCCAGTACTTC; CDR3: CASSPGRGSQETQYF
D: -; V: TRBV5-1; J: TRBJ2-5; size: -; DNA: TGCGCCAGCAGCCAGTTGGGCTCTCAAGAGACCCAGTACTTC; CDR3: CASSQLGSQETQYF
D: TRBD2; V: TRBV6-5; J: TRBJ2-3; size: -; DNA: TGTGCCAGCAGTTACGGGGTGGGGGGGATGACAGATACGCAGTATTTT; CDR3: CASSYGVGGMTDTQYF
D: -; V: TRBV27; J: TRBJ2-7; size: -; DNA: TGTGCCAGCAGTTTTCAGGGGCCCTACGAGCAGTACTTC; CDR3: CASSFQGPYEQYF
D: -; V: TRBV6-6; J: TRBJ1-1; size: -; DNA: TGTGCCAGCGAAGGGGAAAAAGCTTTCTTT; CDR3: CASEGEKAFF
D: -; V: TRBV5-6; J: TRBJ1-2; size: -; DNA: TGTGCCAGCAGCTTGGGGATGGCGGTCCAAGCTAACTATGGCTACACCTTC; CDR3: CASSLGMAVQANYGYTF
D: TRBD2; V: TRBV29-1; J: TRBJ2-7; size: once; DNA: TGCAGCGTTGAGTCCGGAGGGAGCGGGGGTTACGAGCAGTACTTC; CDR3: CSVESGGSGGYEQYF
D: TRBD2; V: TRBV7-9; J: TRBJ2-7; size: few; DNA: TGTGCCAGCAGCCGCGGACTAGCGGGGTATATGGACGAGCAGTACTTC; CDR3: CASSRGLAGYMDEQYF
D: TRBD1; V: TRBV7-3; J: TRBJ1-2; size: -; DNA: TGTGCCAGCAGCCCCCGACAGGGGGGTGGCTACACCTTC; CDR3: CASSPRQGGGYTF
D: -; V: TRBV12-5; J: TRBJ1-1; size: -; DNA: TGTGCTAGTGGTTGGGCGAGCACTGAAGCTTTCTTT; CDR3: CASGWASTEAFF
D: -; V: TRBV4-3; J: TRBJ1-2; size: -; DNA: TGCGCCAGCAGCCAAGCAACAGGCCACTATGGCTACACCTTC; CDR3: CASSQATGHYGYTF
D: TRBD2; V: TRBV7-9; J: TRBJ2-7; size: -; DNA: TGTGCCAGCAGCGCAGGGTTGGTAGCGGGGGGGAAGAGCATCTACGAGCAGTACTTC; CDR3: CASSAGLVAGGKSIYEQYF
D: -; V: TRBV4-3; J: TRBJ1-5; size: -; DNA: TGCGCCAGCAGCCAAGAAAAATGGGGGGGGGTGGGCAATCAGCCCCAGCATTTT; CDR3: CASSQEKWGGVGNQPQHF
D: -; V: TRBV5-1; J: TRBJ2-7; size: once; DNA: TGCGCCAGCAGCTCCGCAGGGGAGGGGGCCTACGAGCAGTACTTC; CDR3: CASSSAGEGAYEQYF
D: TRBD2; V: TRBV6-4; J: TRBJ2-3; size: -; DNA: TGTGCCAGCAGTGCCGGGGGGGCCAGCACAGATACGCAGTATTTT; CDR3: CASSAGGASTDTQYF